These T cell receptor beta chains were read from a single sample in a study of vaccination effects on CD4 cells after COVID-19. Data came from immunoSEQ multiplex PCR; TCRdb stores just in-frame clones and leaves some out. The sample consists of tens of thousands of clones, about four fifths of them appearing once. These receptors' targets are unknown. The sample was CD4+ T cells from PBMCs cultured with HCoV-NL63 spike peptides, taken before COVID-19 vaccination. The receptors were gathered from a human donor who received a COVID-19 vaccine. CDR3s leave out the opening cysteine and the closing phenylalanine or tryptophan. Fields, in order: J gene, V gene, D gene, CDR3 length, CDR3 protein. D genes are given only for firm matches.

TRBJ2-2 | TRBV18 | NA | 13 | ASSPQGEATGELF
TRBJ1-3 | TRBV7-8 | NA | 12 | ATGPGASGNTIY
TRBJ2-4 | TRBV12-5 | NA | 12 | ASRDPVAKNIQY
TRBJ1-2 | TRBV9 | TRBD1 | 13 | ASSEIDRDLEDYT
TRBJ1-6 | TRBV7-2 | NA | 12 | ASSLDVGYSPLH
TRBJ1-1 | TRBV6-5 | NA | 14 | ASSYSTGSMNTEAF
TRBJ1-2 | TRBV5-1 | TRBD1 | 13 | ASSSTGGAGYGYT
TRBJ2-3 | TRBV4-1 | NA | 16 | ASSQEATGLTFTDTQY
TRBJ2-5 | TRBV27 | NA | 12 | ASSLDLSGRTQY
TRBJ2-5 | TRBV5-6 | NA | 11 | ASSFEVSGAQY
TRBJ2-1 | TRBV7-3 | NA | 11 | ASSPGVYNEQF
TRBJ2-1 | TRBV12-5 | NA | 16 | ASGLIMRTLRGYNEQF
TRBJ2-1 | TRBV6-5 | NA | 9 | ASKQNNEQF
TRBJ1-1 | TRBV3-1/TRBV3-2 | NA | 12 | ASSQESTRVEAF
TRBJ2-3 | TRBV24-1 | NA | 12 | ATSDSAGADTQY
TRBJ2-3 | TRBV29-1 | NA | 12 | SVEGGALTDTQY
TRBJ1-3 | TRBV18 | NA | 13 | ASSPWDISGNTIY
TRBJ2-3 | TRBV5-1 | NA | 12 | ASSRDVSTDTQY
TRBJ1-5 | TRBV10-3 | NA | 14 | AISESRGEANQPQH
TRBJ1-6 | TRBV28 | NA | 12 | ASKPSSYNSPLH
TRBJ2-3 | TRBV18 | NA | 12 | ASSPRASTDTQY
TRBJ2-3 | TRBV5-1 | TRBD1 | 13 | ASRPGTGTPDTQY
TRBJ1-1 | TRBV15 | NA | 12 | ATSKYNMNTEAF
TRBJ1-2 | TRBV28 | NA | 14 | ASSFISGTDYYGYT
TRBJ1-1 | TRBV18 | NA | 10 | ASSVGGTEAF
TRBJ1-1 | TRBV11-2 | TRBD1 | 10 | ASSPDRGEAF
TRBJ2-4 | TRBV9 | NA | 14 | ASSVSPTGTKNIQY
TRBJ1-6 | TRBV2 | NA | 12 | ASTSGQYNSPLH
TRBJ2-3 | TRBV29-1 | NA | 11 | SVEGQDADTQY
TRBJ1-5 | TRBV6-5 | NA | 13 | ASRLQGLSNQPQH
TRBJ1-2 | TRBV25-1 | NA | 10 | ASRGPLYGYT
TRBJ1-2 | TRBV7-3 | NA | 11 | ASKRGVDYGYT
TRBJ1-1 | TRBV5-8 | NA | 16 | ASPRLGDRSPRNTEAF
TRBJ2-2 | TRBV7-2 | NA | 12 | ASSLQGATGELF
TRBJ1-6 | TRBV5-1 | NA | 13 | ASSWADSYNSPLH
TRBJ2-3 | TRBV6-4 | NA | 10 | ASKGSTDTQY
TRBJ1-5 | TRBV2 | TRBD1 | 17 | ASRKRPGRGQLGNQPQH
TRBJ2-3 | TRBV30 | NA | 12 | AWSGGTSTDTQY
TRBJ1-5 | TRBV15 | NA | 13 | ATSRDYGGDQPQH
TRBJ1-5 | TRBV2 | TRBD1 | 13 | ASRPTGISNQPQH
TRBJ2-5 | TRBV30 | NA | 14 | AWSVTGRGVQETQY
TRBJ2-5 | TRBV24-1 | NA | 12 | ATSDSGSTKTQY
TRBJ2-5 | TRBV7-2 | NA | 12 | ASSLGASVETQY
TRBJ1-5 | TRBV7-2 | NA | 14 | ASSLAGVGAAQPQH
TRBJ2-3 | TRBV18 | NA | 13 | ASSPDYLKTDTQY
TRBJ2-2 | TRBV27 | TRBD2 | 13 | ASSSLAGGDGELF
TRBJ2-2 | TRBV5-1 | TRBD1 | 13 | ASSPTGQLAGELF
TRBJ2-2 | TRBV30 | TRBD1 | 14 | AWTQARTGFTGELF
TRBJ2-3 | TRBV5-4 | NA | 11 | ASSFERVDTQY
TRBJ2-6 | TRBV7-3 | NA | 13 | ASSLVGSGANVLT
TRBJ1-1 | TRBV12-3/TRBV12-4 | NA | 9 | ASSLFAEAF
TRBJ1-5 | TRBV9 | TRBD1 | 13 | ASSVGTGTYQPQH
TRBJ1-3 | TRBV11-3 | NA | 11 | ASSFGQGYTIY